What follows are 15 T cell receptor beta chains derived from one specimen sequenced in a study of CD8+CD57+ T cells in acquired aplastic anemia. Genomic DNA, the template, was used for profiling of the TCR beta VDJ and CDR3. Via MiXCR, TCRdb re-called the reads, giving one row per CDR3 protein. In the table there are some 200,000 distinct CDR3 sequences, around 48% of which are singletons. Previously, flow cytometry had revealed CD8+CD57+ cell expansion in the patients chosen for sequencing. Material for sequencing was sorted CD4+, CD8+, or CD8+CD57+ T cells (not recorded which) from PBMCs. The receptors here all came from a human donor with aplastic anemia.

This chain joins TRBV27 and TRBJ1-5; no definite D call. Germline V CDR1 and CDR2: MNHEY, SMNVEV (reference sequence). CDR3 length: 14 residues. Trimming removed 3 bases from V and 4 bases from J, with 10 bases in between. The CDR3 region has the DNA TGTGCCAGCAGTTTCAGATCCGGGAATCAGCCCCAGCATTTT. Translated, it gives CASSFRSGNQPQHF.

The V gene is TRBV4-2, the J gene TRBJ2-1; D is tentatively TRBD1 or TRBD2 (5 bases each). The CDR3 covers 15 residues. Trimming cost V 6 bases and J 5 bases, with 17 bases left between them. The germline CDR1 and CDR2 sequences are LGHNA and YNFKEQ. This chain's CDR3 is CASSAELGRNNEQFF. The CDR3 DNA follows: TGTGCCAGCAGTGCTGAGTTGGGACGAAACAATGAGCAGTTCTTC.

The CDR3 reads CASSTNRSTEAFF. As DNA, the CDR3 is TGTGCCAGCAGTACTAACCGGAGCACTGAAGCTTTCTTT. This sequence joins TRBV2 and TRBJ1-1; D gene ambiguous. CDR1 is SNHLY and CDR2 is FYNNEI in the germline V gene. Trimming cost V 5 bases and J 4 bases, with 11 bases left between them. This CDR3 is built from 13 residues.

V is TRBV5-1 and J is TRBJ2-2; D might be TRBD1 or TRBD2, each matching 5 bases. Germline V gene sequence: CDR1 SGHRS, CDR2 YFSETQ. The CDR3 runs 18 residues. Between the trimmed V and J ends, which lost 0 bases and 1 base, there was a span of 16 bases. As DNA, the CDR3 is TGCGCCAGCAGCTTGGCAACCTTGGCGAGGGGGAACACCGGGGAGCTGTTTTTT. It translates to CASSLATLARGNTGELFF.

The chain is built from TRBV11-2 and TRBJ2-5, with TRBD1 matching over 8 bases. This CDR3 has 15 amino acids. Germline CDR1 SGHAT, CDR2 FQNNGV. V lost 5 bases, J lost 5 bases, and 10 bases stayed unmatched. CDR3 region: CASSRPRGQEETQYF. CDR3 DNA sequence: TGTGCCAGCAGCCGACCCAGGGGGCAGGAGGAGACCCAGTACTTC.

The chain uses TRBV10-1 and TRBJ2-3; TRBD2 might be the D (5 bases). The CDR3 covers 16 residues. CDR1 is WNHNN and CDR2 is SYGVQD in the germline V gene (reference sequence). V was trimmed by 2 bases and J by 2 bases, leaving 14 bases between them. CDR3 sequence (DNA): TGCGCCAGCAGTGAGCGGGCTAGCCGAAACACAGATACGCAGTATTTT. Encoded protein: CASSERASRNTDTQYF.

With regard to this clonotype: Given a much more abundant clone one base away, this may be a read error. V gene TRBV18 combines with J gene TRBJ1-6; 8 bases match TRBD1. CDR1 is KGHSH, CDR2 LQKENI, per germline. This CDR3 comprises 12 residues. The CDR3 sequence: CATRTGNSPIHF. As DNA, the CDR3 is TGTGCCACCAGGACAGGGAATTCACCCATCCACTTT.

In its sample, this clonotype was seen many times. CDR3 loop: CASSLTGTGLKYGYTF. In DNA form, the CDR3 reads TGCGCCAGCAGCCTTACCGGGACAGGGCTGAAGTATGGCTACACCTTC. The rearrangement joins TRBV4-1 to TRBJ1-2; 9 bases agree with TRBD1. Losses at the gene ends were 4 bases for V and 5 bases for J; bases not matched to a gene: 11. Per germline, CDR1 MGHRA and CDR2 YSYEKL. The CDR3 length is 16 residues.

In this sample, this clonotype turned up many times. The chain combines TRBV4-1 with TRBJ1-5; D gene unclear. V was shortened by 1 base and J by 1 base, with 5 bases between the two germline ends. Per the germline V gene, CDR1 is MGHRA and CDR2 is YSYEKL. There are 14 residues in the CDR3. CDR3 in DNA: TGCGCCAGCAGCCAAGGTCCAAGCAATCAGCCCCAGCATTTT. Its protein product is CASSQGPSNQPQHF.

Many counts were recorded for this clonotype. This chain joins TRBV11-3 and TRBJ2-2; 8 bases map to TRBD2. CDR1 SGHNT and CDR2 YENEEA come from the germline V gene. The CDR3 consists of 13 residues. The ends lost 6 bases at V and 4 bases at J; junction bases unmatched: 1. In DNA form, the CDR3 reads TGTGCCAGCAGGCTAGCGGGCACCGGGGAGCTGTTTTTT. This encodes CASRLAGTGELFF.

The V and J genes are TRBV5-1 and TRBJ1-2, with D perhaps matching TRBD1 (6 bases). The CDR3 spans 13 residues. V was cut by 4 bases and J by 8 bases, with 15 bases left in between. The germline CDR1 and CDR2 sequences are SGHRS and YFSETQ. CDR3 sequence: CASSKDRGGGYTF. CDR3 DNA sequence: TGCGCCAGCAGCAAAGACAGAGGGGGGGGCTACACCTTC.

The CDR3 nucleotides are TGCAGTGCTAGAGGAACCTACTTCGAGCAGTTCTTC. The encoded protein is CSARGTYFEQFF. The gene calls are TRBV20-1 and TRBJ2-1; D remains unclear. Trimming cost V 1 base and J 10 bases, with 11 bases left between them. CDR1 is DFQATT and CDR2 is SNEGSKA in the germline V gene (reference sequence). The CDR3 loop spans 12 amino acids.

This chain joins TRBV25-1 and TRBJ1-1; D unresolved. V was cut by 8 bases and J by 4 bases, with 20 bases left in between. The CDR3 sequence is 15 residues long. Germline assignment: CDR1 MGHDK and CDR2 SYGVNS. In nucleotides, the CDR3 is TGTGCCAGCGAAGGGCCAGCTTCGGTCGGCACTGAAGCTTTCTTT. This sequence encodes CASEGPASVGTEAFF.

The chain joins TRBV2 to TRBJ2-3, with D possibly TRBD2 on 5 matching bases. Trimming removed 0 bases from V and 1 base from J, with 5 bases in between. Germline CDR1 SNHLY, CDR2 FYNNEI. The CDR3 has 14 amino acids. DNA of the CDR3: TGTGCCAGCAGTGAAGCGGAGGGCACAGATACGCAGTATTTT. This codes for CASSEAEGTDTQYF.

The chain has TRBV12-3 or TRBV12-4 and TRBJ1-1; D is unresolved. Trimming stripped 11 bases from V and 1 base from J, with 11 bases between. The CDR3 totals 12 residues. In nucleotides, the CDR3 is TGTGCCTACGGGGAGGGGAACACTGAAGCTTTCTTT. This translates into CAYGEGNTEAFF.